This entry concerns a single T cell receptor (beta chain). In the study's own analysis: Reference gene primers were amplified, and this amplification served to estimate nucleated cell counts. Measured with immunoSEQ multiplex PCR; TCRdb has only the in-frame clones, and not every one. V and J calls and clone size are those listed in that table; D and trimming were worked out from the DNA. The table shows about 82,000 clones, with 80% occurring only once. The CDR3 runs 17 residues. Between the trimmed V and J ends, which lost 3 bases and 0 bases, there was a span of 15 bases. Germline lookup yields CDR1 SEHNR and CDR2 FQNEAQ (reference sequence). These data belong to a study of blood T cell repertoires in COVID-19. Study information: COVID-19 samples, acute and convalescent, were from the United States, Italy and Spain.

Sample: peripheral blood. The genes are TRBV7-9 and TRBJ1-3; perhaps TRBD1 as D (5 bases). The source of this sequence is a woman aged 40 to 55 with active or convalescent COVID-19. The CDR3 here is CASSLRTDSPSGNTIYF. The CDR3 nucleotides are TGTGCCAGCAGCTTGAGGACCGACAGCCCCTCTGGAAACACCATATATTTT.